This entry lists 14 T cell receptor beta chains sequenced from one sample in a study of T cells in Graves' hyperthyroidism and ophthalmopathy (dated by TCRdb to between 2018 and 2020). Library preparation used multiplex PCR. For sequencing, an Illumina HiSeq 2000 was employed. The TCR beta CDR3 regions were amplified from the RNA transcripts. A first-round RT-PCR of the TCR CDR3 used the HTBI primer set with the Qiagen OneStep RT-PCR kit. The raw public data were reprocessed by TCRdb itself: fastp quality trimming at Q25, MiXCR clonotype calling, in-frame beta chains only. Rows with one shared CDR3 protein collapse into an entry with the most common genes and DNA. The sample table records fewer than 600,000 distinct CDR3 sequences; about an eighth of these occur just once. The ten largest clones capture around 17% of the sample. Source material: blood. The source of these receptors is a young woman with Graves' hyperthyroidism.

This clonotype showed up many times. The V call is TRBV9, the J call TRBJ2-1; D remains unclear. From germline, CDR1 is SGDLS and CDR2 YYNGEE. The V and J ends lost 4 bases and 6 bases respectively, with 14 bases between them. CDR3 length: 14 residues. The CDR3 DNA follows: TGTGCCAGCAGCCCACGCCCGGGTTCCAATGAGCAGTTCTTC. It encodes CASSPRPGSNEQFF.

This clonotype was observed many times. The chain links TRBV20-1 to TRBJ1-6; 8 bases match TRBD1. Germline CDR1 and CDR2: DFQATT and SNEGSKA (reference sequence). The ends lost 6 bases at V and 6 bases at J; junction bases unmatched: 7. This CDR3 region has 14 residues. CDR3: CSAPPGQGNSPLHF. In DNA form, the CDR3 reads TGCAGTGCCCCTCCAGGACAGGGTAATTCACCCCTCCACTTT.

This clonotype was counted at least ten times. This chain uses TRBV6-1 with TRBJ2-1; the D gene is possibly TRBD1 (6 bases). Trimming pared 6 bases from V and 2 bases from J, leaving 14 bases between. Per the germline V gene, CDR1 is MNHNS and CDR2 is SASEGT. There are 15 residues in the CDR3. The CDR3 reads CASRAGTNPYNEQFF. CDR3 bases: TGTGCCAGCAGAGCCGGGACAAACCCCTACAATGAGCAGTTCTTC.

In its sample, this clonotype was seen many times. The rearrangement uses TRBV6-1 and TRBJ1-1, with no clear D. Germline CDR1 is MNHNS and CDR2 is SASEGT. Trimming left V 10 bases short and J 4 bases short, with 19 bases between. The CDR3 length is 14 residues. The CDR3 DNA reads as TGTGCCACCGGCGGGAGGGCCTGGAGCACTGAAGCTTTCTTT. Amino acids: CATGGRAWSTEAFF.

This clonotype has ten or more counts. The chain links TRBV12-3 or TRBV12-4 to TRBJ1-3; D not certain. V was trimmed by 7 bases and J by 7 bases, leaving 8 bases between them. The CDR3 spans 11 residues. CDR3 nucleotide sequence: TGTGCCAGCAACGTAGGCAACACCATATATTTT. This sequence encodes CASNVGNTIYF.

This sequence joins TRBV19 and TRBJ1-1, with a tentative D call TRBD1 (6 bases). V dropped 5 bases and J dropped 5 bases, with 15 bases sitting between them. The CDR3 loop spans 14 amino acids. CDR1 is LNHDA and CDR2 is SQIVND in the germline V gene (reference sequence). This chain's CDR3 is CASSHRETKTEAFF. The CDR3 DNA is TGTGCCAGTAGTCACAGGGAGACAAAGACTGAAGCTTTCTTT.

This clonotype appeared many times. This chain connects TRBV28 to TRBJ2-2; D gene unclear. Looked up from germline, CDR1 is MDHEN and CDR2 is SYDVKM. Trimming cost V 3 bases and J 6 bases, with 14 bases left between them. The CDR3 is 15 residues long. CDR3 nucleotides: TGTGCCAGCAGTTTTTCGGTGTATTGGGCCGGGGAGCTGTTTTTT. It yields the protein CASSFSVYWAGELFF.

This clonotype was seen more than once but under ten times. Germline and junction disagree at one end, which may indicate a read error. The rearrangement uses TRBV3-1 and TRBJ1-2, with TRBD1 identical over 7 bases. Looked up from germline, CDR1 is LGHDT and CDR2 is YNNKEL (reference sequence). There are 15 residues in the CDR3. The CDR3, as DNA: TGTGCCGGCAGCCAAGACGAGAAGGGGGCGAAGGGCTACACCTTC. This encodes CAGSQDEKGAKGYTF.

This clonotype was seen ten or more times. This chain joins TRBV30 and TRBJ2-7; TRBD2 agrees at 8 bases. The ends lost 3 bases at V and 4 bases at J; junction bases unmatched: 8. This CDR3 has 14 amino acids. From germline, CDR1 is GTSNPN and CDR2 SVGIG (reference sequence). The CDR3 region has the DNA TGTGCCTGGAGCCCCGTAGCGGGAAGATACGAGCAGTACTTC. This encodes CAWSPVAGRYEQYF.

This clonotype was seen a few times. CDR3 sequence reads: CASSQGPHRTEKMNTGELFF. CDR3 coding DNA: TGTGCCAGCAGCCAAGGTCCTCATAGAACAGAGAAAATGAACACCGGGGAGCTGTTTTTT. The gene calls are TRBV14 and TRBJ2-2, with D unresolved. The length of the CDR3 is 20 residues. V lost 1 base to trimming and J lost 1 base, with 22 bases between them. Germline CDR1 reads SGHDN; CDR2 reads FVKESK. The variable domain in full, completed from reference TRBV14 and TRBJ2-2, reads EAGVTQFPSHSVIEKGQTVTLRCDPISGHDNLYWYRRVMGKEIKFLLHFVKESKQDESGMPNNRFLAERTGGTYSTLKVQPAELEDSGVYFCASSQGPHRTEKMNTGELFFGEGSRLTVL.

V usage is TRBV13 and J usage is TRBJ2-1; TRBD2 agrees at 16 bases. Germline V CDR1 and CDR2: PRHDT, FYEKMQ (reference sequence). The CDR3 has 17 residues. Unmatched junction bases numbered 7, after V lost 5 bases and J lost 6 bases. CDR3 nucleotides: TGTGCCAGCAGCCCAATGGGACTAGCGGGAGGGCGCAATGAGCAGTTCTTC. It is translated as CASSPMGLAGGRNEQFF.

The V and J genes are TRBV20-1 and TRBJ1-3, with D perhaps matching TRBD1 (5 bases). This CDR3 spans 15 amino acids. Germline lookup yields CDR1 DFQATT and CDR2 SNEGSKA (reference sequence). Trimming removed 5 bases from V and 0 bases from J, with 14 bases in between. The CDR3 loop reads CSAVGMGDSGNTIYF. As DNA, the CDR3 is TGCAGTGCTGTCGGCATGGGGGACTCTGGAAACACCATATATTTT.

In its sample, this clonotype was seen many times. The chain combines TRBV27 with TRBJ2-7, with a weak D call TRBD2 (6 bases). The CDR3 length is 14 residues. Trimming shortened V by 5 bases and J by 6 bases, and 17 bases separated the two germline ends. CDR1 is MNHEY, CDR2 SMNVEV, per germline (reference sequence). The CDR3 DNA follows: TGTGCCAGCAGTATAGCCGGGAGTTCGGCCGAGCAGTACTTC. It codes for CASSIAGSSAEQYF.

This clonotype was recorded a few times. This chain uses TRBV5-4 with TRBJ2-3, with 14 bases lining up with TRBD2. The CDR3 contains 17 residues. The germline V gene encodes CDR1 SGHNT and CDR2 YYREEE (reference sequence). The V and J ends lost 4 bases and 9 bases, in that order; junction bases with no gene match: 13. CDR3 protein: CASSGGLAGVLGRTQYF. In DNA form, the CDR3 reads TGTGCCAGCAGCGGGGGACTAGCGGGAGTCCTCGGACGGACGCAGTATTTT.